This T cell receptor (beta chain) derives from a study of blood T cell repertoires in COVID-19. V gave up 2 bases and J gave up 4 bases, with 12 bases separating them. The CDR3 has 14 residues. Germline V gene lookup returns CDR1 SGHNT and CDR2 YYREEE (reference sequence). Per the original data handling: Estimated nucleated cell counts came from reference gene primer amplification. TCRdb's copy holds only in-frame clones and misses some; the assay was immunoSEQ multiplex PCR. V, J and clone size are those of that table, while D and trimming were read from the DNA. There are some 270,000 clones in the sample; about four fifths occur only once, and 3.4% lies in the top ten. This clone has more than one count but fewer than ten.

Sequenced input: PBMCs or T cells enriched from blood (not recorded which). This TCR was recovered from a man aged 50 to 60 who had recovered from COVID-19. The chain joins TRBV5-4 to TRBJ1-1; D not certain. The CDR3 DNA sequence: TGTGCCAGCAGCTTCGAGGATGCCTTCACTGAAGCTTTCTTT. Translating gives CASSFEDAFTEAFF.